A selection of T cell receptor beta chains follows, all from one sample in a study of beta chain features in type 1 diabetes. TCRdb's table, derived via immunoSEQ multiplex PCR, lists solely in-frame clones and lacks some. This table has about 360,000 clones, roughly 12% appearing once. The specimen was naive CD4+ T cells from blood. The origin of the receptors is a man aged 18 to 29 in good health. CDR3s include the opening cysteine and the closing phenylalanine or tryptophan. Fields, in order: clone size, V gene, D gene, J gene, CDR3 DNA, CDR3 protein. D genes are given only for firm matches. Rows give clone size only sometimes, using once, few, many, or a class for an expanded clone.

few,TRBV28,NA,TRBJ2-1,TGTGCCAGCAGACTAGCATCCTACAATGAGCAGTTCTTC,CASRLASYNEQFF
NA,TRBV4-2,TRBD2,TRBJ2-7,TGTGCCAGCAGCCAAGATATCGCGGGAGGAACCTACGAGCAGTACTTC,CASSQDIAGGTYEQYF
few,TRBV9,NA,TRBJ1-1,TGTGCCAGCAGCCGACGGGGGAACACTGAAGCTTTCTTT,CASSRRGNTEAFF
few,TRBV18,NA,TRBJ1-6,TGTGCCAGCTCACCGAATATTTCCAGGGCAGTTGGCTCACCCCTCCACTTT,CASSPNISRAVGSPLHF
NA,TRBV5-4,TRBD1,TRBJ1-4,TGTGCCAGCAGCCAAGAGTTCCGACAGGGTTCCGGAAAACTGTTTTTT,CASSQEFRQGSGKLFF
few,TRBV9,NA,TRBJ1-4,TGTGCCAGCAGCGATGGAGTTACAACTAATGAAAAACTGTTTTTT,CASSDGVTTNEKLFF
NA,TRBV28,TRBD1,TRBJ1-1,TGTGCCAGCAGTTCTCCAGGGGGGAACGGGAACACTGAAGCTTTCTTT,CASSSPGGNGNTEAFF
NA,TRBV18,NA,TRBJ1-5,TGTGCCAGCTCACCACTCCCCCGGACAGCTCATCAGCCCCAGCATTTT,CASSPLPRTAHQPQHF
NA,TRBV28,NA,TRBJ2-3,TGTGCCAGCAGCTCCTACCCCCAGGCTAGCACAGATACGCAGTATTTT,CASSSYPQASTDTQYF
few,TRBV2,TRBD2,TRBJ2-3,TGTGCCAGCAGTGTACTAGCGGGGGGATACGATACGCAGTATTTT,CASSVLAGGYDTQYF
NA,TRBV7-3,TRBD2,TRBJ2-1,TGTGCCAGCAGCACAATTGGGGGGGGTGTTGGTAATGAGCAGTTCTTC,CASSTIGGGVGNEQFF
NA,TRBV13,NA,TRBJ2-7,TGTGCCAGCAGCTTACGGCCGGACAGTCACGAGCAGTACTTC,CASSLRPDSHEQYF
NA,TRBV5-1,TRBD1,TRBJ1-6,TGCGCCAGCAGTACGGGACAGGGAGTCCCCCTCCACTTT,CASSTGQGVPLHF
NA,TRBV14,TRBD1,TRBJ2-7,TGTGCCAGCAGTCGATCGCAGGGGGCCCCCTACGAGCAGTACTTC,CASSRSQGAPYEQYF
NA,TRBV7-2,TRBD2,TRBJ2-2,TGTGCCAGCAGCTTAAGGCTAGCGGGGGTGAACACCGGGGAGCTGTTTTTT,CASSLRLAGVNTGELFF
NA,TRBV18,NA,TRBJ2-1,TGTGCCAGCTCACCCCCGGCGGAGGATGAGCAGTTCTTC,CASSPPAEDEQFF
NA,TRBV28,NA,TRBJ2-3,TGTGCCACCGGACTGGACACAGATACGCAGTATTTT,CATGLDTDTQYF
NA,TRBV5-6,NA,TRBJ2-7,TGTGCCAGCAGCTTAGGTCTGGGCGGGTCCTACGAGCAGTACTTC,CASSLGLGGSYEQYF
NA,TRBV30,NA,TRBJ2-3,TGTGCCTGGACCCTTGCACTAGGCACAGATACGCAGTATTTT,CAWTLALGTDTQYF
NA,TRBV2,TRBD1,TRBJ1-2,TGTGCCAGCACCCTCTGGACAGGACGTGGTGGCTACACCTTC,CASTLWTGRGGYTF
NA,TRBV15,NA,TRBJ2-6,TGTGCCACCAGCGCCCTTGGAGGCTCTGGGGCCAACGTCCTGACTTTC,CATSALGGSGANVLTF
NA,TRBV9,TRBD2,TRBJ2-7,TGTGCCAGCAGCCTAGGACTAGCGGGGAGATCCTACGAGCAGTACTTC,CASSLGLAGRSYEQYF
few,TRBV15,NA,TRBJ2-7,TGTGCCACCAGCAGAGATTTATCAAATTCCCTCGTTGGGCCTTCCTACGAGCAGTACTTC,CATSRDLSNSLVGPSYEQYF
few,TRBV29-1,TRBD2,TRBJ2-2,TGCAGCGTTTCCCCGCGACTAGCAGTCCCGGGGGAGCTGTTTTTT,CSVSPRLAVPGELFF
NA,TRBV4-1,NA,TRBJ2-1,TGCGCCAGCAGCCAAGACAGTTTATTATACAATGAGCAGTTCTTC,CASSQDSLLYNEQFF
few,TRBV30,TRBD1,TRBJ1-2,TGTGCCTGGAGGGGACAGGGAAGGAGCTATGGCTACACCTTC,CAWRGQGRSYGYTF
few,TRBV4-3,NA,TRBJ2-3,TGCGCCAGCAGCCAGTTGGGGGGGGCGGTCACAGATACGCAGTATTTT,CASSQLGGAVTDTQYF
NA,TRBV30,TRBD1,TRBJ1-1,TGTGCCTGGAGGGACAGGGACACTGAAGCTTTCTTT,CAWRDRDTEAFF
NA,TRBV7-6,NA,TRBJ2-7,TGTGCCAGCAGCCAGGGGTTGAACGAGCAGTACTTC,CASSQGLNEQYF
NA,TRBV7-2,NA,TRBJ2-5,TGTGCCAGCAGCTTAAACACAGGGCTTGGGGAGACCCAGTACTTC,CASSLNTGLGETQYF
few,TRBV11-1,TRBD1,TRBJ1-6,TGTGCCAGCAGCTTGACAGGGATCGTCTCACCCCTCCACTTT,CASSLTGIVSPLHF